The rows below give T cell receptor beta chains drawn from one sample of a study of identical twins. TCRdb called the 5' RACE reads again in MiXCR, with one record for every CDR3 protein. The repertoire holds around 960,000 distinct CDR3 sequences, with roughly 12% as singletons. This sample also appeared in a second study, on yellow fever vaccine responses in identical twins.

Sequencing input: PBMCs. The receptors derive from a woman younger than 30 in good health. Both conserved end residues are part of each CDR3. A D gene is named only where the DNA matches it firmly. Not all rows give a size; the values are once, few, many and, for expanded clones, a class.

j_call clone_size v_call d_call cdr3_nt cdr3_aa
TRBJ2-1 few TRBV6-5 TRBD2 TGTGCCAGCAGTTGGGACCGGGGGGGATCGGAGAAGTTCTTC CASSWDRGGSEKFF
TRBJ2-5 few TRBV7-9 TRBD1 TGTGCCAGCAGCTCTCCAAGGACAGGGTGGGAGACCCAGTACTTC CASSSPRTGWETQYF
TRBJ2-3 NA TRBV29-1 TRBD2 TGCAGCGCGCGAGCGGGAGAGACCACAGATACGCAGTATTTT CSARAGETTDTQYF
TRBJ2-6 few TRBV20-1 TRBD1 TGCAGTGCTCGGGACAGGGATGCTGGGGCCAACGTCCTGACTTTC CSARDRDAGANVLTF
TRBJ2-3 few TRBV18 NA TGTGCCAGCTCACCCCGGGAGATAAGCACAGATACGCAGTATTTT CASSPREISTDTQYF
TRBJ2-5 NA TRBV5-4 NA TGTGCCAGCAGCTTGGCGAATCAGGGGCCTCAAGAGACCCAGTACTTC CASSLANQGPQETQYF
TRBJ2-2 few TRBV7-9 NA TGTGCCAGCAGCTTAGATCCCGGACTGAAAACCGGGGAGCTGTTTTTT CASSLDPGLKTGELFF
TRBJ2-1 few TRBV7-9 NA TGTGCCAGCAAACCCCGTAGTGCTCGAGACAATGAGCAGTTCTTC CASKPRSARDNEQFF
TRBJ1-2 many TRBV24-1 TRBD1 TGTGCCACCAGTGATTCGACAGGGAAGTTCCATGGCTACACCTTC CATSDSTGKFHGYTF
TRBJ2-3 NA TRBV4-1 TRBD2 TGCGCCAGCAGCCAAGATAGGGTAGCGGGGGGGGACACAGATACGCAGTATTTT CASSQDRVAGGDTDTQYF
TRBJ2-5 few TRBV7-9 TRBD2 TGTGCCAGCAGTCGACTAGCGGGGGCCGGGGGAGAGACCCAGTACTTC CASSRLAGAGGETQYF
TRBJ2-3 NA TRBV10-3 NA TGTGCCATCAGCCAGGTAGATAGAGATACGCAGTATTTT CAISQVDRDTQYF
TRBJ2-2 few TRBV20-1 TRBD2 TGCAGTGCTCCCCGAGGTAGCGGGGGCCCCCTCAGCGGGGAGCTGTTTTTT CSAPRGSGGPLSGELFF
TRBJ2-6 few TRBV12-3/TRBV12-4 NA TGTGCCAGCAGTATCCCAGGGGTTTTGTCTGGGGCCAACGTCCTGACTTTC CASSIPGVLSGANVLTF
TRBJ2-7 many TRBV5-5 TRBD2 TGTGCCAGCAGCTTGGGGGAGGGGGTGAGCGGGAGAGCCGAGCAGTACTTC CASSLGEGVSGRAEQYF
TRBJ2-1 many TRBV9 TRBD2 TGTGCCAGCAGCCCAACTAGCGGGAGGGTTGATGAGCAGTTCTTC CASSPTSGRVDEQFF
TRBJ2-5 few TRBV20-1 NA TGCAGTACCCAAGCGGAATCGACCCAGTACTTC CSTQAESTQYF
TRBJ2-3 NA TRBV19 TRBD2 TGTGCCAGTAGTATCTGGGCGGGAGAGGCAGATACGCAGTATTTT CASSIWAGEADTQYF
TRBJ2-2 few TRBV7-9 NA TGTGCCAGCAGCTCACCAGTTGTTGGCGGGGAGCTGTTTTTT CASSSPVVGGELFF
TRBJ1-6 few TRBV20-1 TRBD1 TGCAGTGCTAGAGATAGAGGACAGGCTAATTCACCCCTCCACTTT CSARDRGQANSPLHF
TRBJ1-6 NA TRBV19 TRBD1 TGTGCCAGTAGCCACCGGGACAGGGGGATTTATTCACCCCTCCACTTT CASSHRDRGIYSPLHF
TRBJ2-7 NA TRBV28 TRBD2 TGTGCCAGCAGTACGGGACTAGCGGGAGCCAGCGAGCAGTACTTC CASSTGLAGASEQYF
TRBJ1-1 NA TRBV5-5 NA TGTGCCAGCAGCCCCCCGCTGGTAGGGAACACTGAAGCTTTCTTT CASSPPLVGNTEAFF
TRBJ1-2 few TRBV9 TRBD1 TGTGCCAGCAGCAACCGGGACAGGGGATGGGGCTACACCTTC CASSNRDRGWGYTF
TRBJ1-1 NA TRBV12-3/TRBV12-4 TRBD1 TGTGCCAGCAGTGATCGACAGGGTGTAGCTTTCTTT CASSDRQGVAFF
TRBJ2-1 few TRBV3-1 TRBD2 TGTGCCAGCAGCCAAATCCTCAGACTAGCGGGGGGCGTTGAGCAGTTCTTC CASSQILRLAGGVEQFF
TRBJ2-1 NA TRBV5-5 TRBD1 TGTGCCAGCAGTCCCCGCCGGGACAGAAGCTCCTACAATGAGCAGTTCTTC CASSPRRDRSSYNEQFF
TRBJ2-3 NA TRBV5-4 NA TGTGCCAGGAGCCTTGGGGACACATCAGATACGCAGTATTTT CARSLGDTSDTQYF
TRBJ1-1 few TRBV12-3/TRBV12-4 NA TGTGCCAGCAGTTTTTGGGGGGCTGAAGCTTTCTTT CASSFWGAEAFF
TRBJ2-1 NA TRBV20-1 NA TGCAGTGCCAAACCCTTTGGTCGGTCCTACAATGAGCAGTTCTTC CSAKPFGRSYNEQFF
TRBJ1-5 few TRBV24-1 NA TGTGCCACCAGTGACTCCGGGACACCAAGCAATCAGCCCCAGCATTTT CATSDSGTPSNQPQHF
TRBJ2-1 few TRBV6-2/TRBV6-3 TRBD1 TGTGCCAGCAGTTACCCTCCCTTCCGGGACAGACAATCCCCCAGCTCCTACAATGAGCAGTTCTTC CASSYPPFRDRQSPSSYNEQFF
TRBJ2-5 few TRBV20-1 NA TGCAGTGCTACCTCTAGAGAGACCCAGTACTTC CSATSRETQYF
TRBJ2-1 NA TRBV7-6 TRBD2 TGTGCCAGCAGCTTAGATTGGGCGGGAGTCAATGAGCAGTTCTTC CASSLDWAGVNEQFF
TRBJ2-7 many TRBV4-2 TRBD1 TGTGCCAGCAGCCAAGGGACAGGGGACTACGAGCAGTACTTC CASSQGTGDYEQYF
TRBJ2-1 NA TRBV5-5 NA TGTGCCAGCAGCTTAAGTGAGTATGAGCAGTTCTTC CASSLSEYEQFF
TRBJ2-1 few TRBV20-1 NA TGCAGTGCTAGAGTTCGTAGGACTGCCTACTCCTACAATGAGCAGTTCTTC CSARVRRTAYSYNEQFF
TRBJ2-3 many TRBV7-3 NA TGTGCCAGCAGCTTATTCGCAGGGACAGATACGCAGTATTTT CASSLFAGTDTQYF
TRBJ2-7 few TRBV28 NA TGTGCCAGCGTGGAAGGGGCCTCCTACGAGCAGTACTTC CASVEGASYEQYF
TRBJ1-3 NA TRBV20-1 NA TGCAGTGCTAGAGATGTCGACACCATATATTTT CSARDVDTIYF
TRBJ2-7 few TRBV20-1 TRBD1 TGCAGTGCTAGAGATTTCCAGGGGGCTCCCTACGAGCAGTACTTC CSARDFQGAPYEQYF
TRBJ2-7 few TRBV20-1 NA TGCAGTGCTATTACCAGGGGTACCCACGAGCAGTACTTC CSAITRGTHEQYF
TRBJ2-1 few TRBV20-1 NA TGCAGTGCCCCGAAACTGGGGGAGGATGAGCAGTTCTTC CSAPKLGEDEQFF
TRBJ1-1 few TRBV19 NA TGTGCCAGTAGTACTAGAGGGGTTGACACTGAAGCTTTCTTT CASSTRGVDTEAFF
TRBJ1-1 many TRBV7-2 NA TGTGCCAGCAGCTTGGCGGGCCCGACTGAAGCTTTCTTT CASSLAGPTEAFF
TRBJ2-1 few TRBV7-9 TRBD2 TGTGCCAGCAGCTCCTCCGCGACTAGCGGCAGCTACAATGAGCAGTTCTTC CASSSSATSGSYNEQFF
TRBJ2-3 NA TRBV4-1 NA TGCGCCAGCAGCCACCTGGGGGGCCGCTCTAGCACAGATACGCAGTATTTT CASSHLGGRSSTDTQYF
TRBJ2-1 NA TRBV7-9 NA TGTGCCAGCAGACGGACTCCCTTTCCGAGAAACTACAATGAGCAGTTCTTC CASRRTPFPRNYNEQFF
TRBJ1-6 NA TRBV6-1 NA TGTGCCAGCAGTGAAGGTGCGGGGGCGGGAAATTCACCCCTCCACTTT CASSEGAGAGNSPLHF
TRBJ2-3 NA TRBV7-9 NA TGTGCCAGCAGCTTCACAATGGGGGACACAGATACGCAGTATTTT CASSFTMGDTDTQYF
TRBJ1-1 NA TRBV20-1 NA TGCAGTGCTAGGGCGACAGCGTTTACTGAAGCTTTCTTT CSARATAFTEAFF
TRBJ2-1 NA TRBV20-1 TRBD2 TGCAGTGCTAGAGATCCCAGCGGGGTCTACAATGAGCAGTTCTTC CSARDPSGVYNEQFF
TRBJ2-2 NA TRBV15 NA TGTGCCACCAGCCCCCGGATCACCGGGGAGCTGTTTTTT CATSPRITGELFF
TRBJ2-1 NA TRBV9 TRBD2 TGTGCCAGCAGTCTAGCGGGATTCGGGTACAATGAGCAGTTCTTC CASSLAGFGYNEQFF
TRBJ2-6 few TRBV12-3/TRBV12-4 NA TGTGCCAGCCTACGGAGGTCTGGGGCCAACGTCCTGACTTTC CASLRRSGANVLTF
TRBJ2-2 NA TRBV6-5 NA TGTGCCAGCAGTTACGCCCCGAGAACCGGGGAGCTGTTTTTT CASSYAPRTGELFF
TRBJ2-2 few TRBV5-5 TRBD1 TGTGCCAGCAGCTCAAAGCCGGGACAGACGAACACCGGGGAGCTGTTTTTT CASSSKPGQTNTGELFF
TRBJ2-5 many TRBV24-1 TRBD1 TGTGCCACCAGTGCCCCGGGACAGCAAGAGACCCAGTACTTC CATSAPGQQETQYF
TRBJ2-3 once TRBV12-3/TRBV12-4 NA TGTGCCAGCAGTTTAGGGGCCCTCGTCACAGATACGCAGTATTTT CASSLGALVTDTQYF
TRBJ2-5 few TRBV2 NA TGTGCCAGCAGGGCGGAAGGGGGGATGGAGACCCAGTACTTC CASRAEGGMETQYF